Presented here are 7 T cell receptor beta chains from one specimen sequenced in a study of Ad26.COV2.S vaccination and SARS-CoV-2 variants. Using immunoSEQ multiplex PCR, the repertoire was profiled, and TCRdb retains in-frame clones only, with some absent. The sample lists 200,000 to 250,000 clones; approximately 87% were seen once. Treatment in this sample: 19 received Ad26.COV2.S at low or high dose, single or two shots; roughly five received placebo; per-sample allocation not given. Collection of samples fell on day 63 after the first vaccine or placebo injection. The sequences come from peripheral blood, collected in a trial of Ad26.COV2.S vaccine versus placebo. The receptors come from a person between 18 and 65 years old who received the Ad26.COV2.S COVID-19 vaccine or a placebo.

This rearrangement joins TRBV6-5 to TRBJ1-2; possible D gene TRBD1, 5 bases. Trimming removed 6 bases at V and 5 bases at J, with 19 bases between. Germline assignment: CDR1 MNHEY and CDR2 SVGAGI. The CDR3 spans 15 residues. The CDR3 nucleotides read TGTGCCAGCAGCACCGACAGAGGGGAGGCGTATGGCTACACCTTC. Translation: CASSTDRGEAYGYTF.

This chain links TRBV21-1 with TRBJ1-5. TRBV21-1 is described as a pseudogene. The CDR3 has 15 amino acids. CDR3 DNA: TGTGCCAGCAACAAAGTCGGGGGCCCTGGGCAGCCCCAGCATTTT. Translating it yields CASNKVGGPGQPQHF.

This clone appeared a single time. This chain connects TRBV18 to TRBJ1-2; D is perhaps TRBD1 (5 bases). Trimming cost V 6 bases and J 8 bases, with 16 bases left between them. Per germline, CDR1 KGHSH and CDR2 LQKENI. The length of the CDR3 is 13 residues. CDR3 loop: CASSGRGSDGYTF. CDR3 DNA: TGTGCCAGCTCCGGCCGGGGCAGTGACGGCTACACCTTC.

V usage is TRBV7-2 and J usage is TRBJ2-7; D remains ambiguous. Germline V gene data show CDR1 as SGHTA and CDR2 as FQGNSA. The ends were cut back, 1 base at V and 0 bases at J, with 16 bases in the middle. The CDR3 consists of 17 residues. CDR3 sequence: CASSLDSTTRSSYEQYF. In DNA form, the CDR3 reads TGTGCCAGCAGCTTAGACTCTACGACGAGGAGCTCCTACGAGCAGTACTTC. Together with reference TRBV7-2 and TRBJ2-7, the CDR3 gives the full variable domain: GAGVSQSPSNKVTEKGKDVELRCDPISGHTALYWYRQSLGQGLEFLIYFQGNSAPDKSGLPSDRFSAERTGGSVSTLTIQRTQQEDSAVYLCASSLDSTTRSSYEQYFGPGTRLTVT.

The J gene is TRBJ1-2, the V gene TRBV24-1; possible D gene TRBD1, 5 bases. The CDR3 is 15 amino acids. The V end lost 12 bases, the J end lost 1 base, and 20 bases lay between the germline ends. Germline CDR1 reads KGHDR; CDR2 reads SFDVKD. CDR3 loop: CAPFYKDICNYGYTF. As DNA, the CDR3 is TGTGCCCCTTTTTATAAGGACATTTGTAACTATGGCTACACCTTC.

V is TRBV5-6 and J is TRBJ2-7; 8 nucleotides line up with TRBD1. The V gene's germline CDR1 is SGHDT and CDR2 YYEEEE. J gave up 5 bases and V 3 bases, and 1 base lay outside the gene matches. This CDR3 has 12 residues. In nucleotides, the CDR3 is TGTGCCAGCAGCTGGGGACAGGACGAGCAGTACTTC. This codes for CASSWGQDEQYF.

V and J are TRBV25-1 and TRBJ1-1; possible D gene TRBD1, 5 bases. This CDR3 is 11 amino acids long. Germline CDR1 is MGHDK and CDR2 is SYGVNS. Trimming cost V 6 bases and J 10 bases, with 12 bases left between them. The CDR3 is CASSHTGVAFF. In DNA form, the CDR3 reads TGTGCCAGCAGCCACACAGGTGTAGCTTTCTTT.